These T cell receptor beta chains were read from a single sample in a study of cytomegalovirus exposure and HLA in healthy donors. Libraries were prepared by immunoSEQ multiplex PCR; TCRdb keeps only in-frame clonotypes and omits some of them. The sample spans 75,000 to 95,000 clones; the ten largest clones claim approximately 1.4%. Sequenced sample: PBMCs. These receptors all come from a woman aged 55-69 years in good health and CMV-seronegative. CDR3s include the opening cysteine and the closing phenylalanine or tryptophan. D genes are given only for firm matches.

v_call	j_call	d_call	cdr3_aa	cdr3_nt
TRBV28	TRBJ2-7	TRBD1	CASSQGAEEQYF	TGTGCCAGCAGCCAGGGGGCGGAAGAGCAGTACTTC
TRBV19	TRBJ2-1	TRBD2	CASSSLAGDWNEQFF	TGTGCCAGTAGTAGTCTAGCGGGAGATTGGAATGAGCAGTTCTTC
TRBV29-1	TRBJ2-7	TRBD2	CSVDPLSGREEQYF	TGCAGCGTTGATCCTCTTAGCGGGAGGGAAGAGCAGTACTTC
TRBV5-8	TRBJ2-7	TRBD1	CASSLGRDRKDEQYF	TGTGCCAGCAGCCTGGGCCGGGACAGGAAAGACGAGCAGTACTTC
TRBV7-9	TRBJ2-3	TRBD2	CASSFRTSGTTDTQYF	TGTGCCAGCAGCTTCCGGACTAGCGGGACCACAGATACGCAGTATTTT
TRBV16	TRBJ2-3	.	CASSQSSGETDTQYF	TGTGCCAGCAGCCAAAGCTCGGGGGAAACAGATACGCAGTATTTT
TRBV5-4	TRBJ2-5	TRBD1	CASSTLTGGLREQYF	TGTGCCAGCAGCACGTTGACAGGGGGCCTTCGGGAGCAGTACTTC
TRBV29-1	TRBJ2-7	.	CSVGTERAYEQYF	TGCAGCGTTGGGACAGAACGAGCCTACGAGCAGTACTTC
TRBV4-1	TRBJ2-7	.	CASSPGVRRSSYEQYF	TGCGCCAGCAGCCCTGGCGTGCGGAGGAGCTCCTACGAGCAGTACTTC
TRBV11-2	TRBJ2-1	TRBD2	CASSLVSGGLAGDSIF	TGTGCCAGCAGCTTAGTTAGTGGGGGCCTAGCGGGAGATTCGATCTTC
TRBV2	TRBJ2-1	.	CASYGQSLNEQFF	TGTGCCAGCTACGGACAGTCCCTCAATGAGCAGTTCTTC
TRBV18	TRBJ2-5	TRBD1	CASSPNDRESEQYF	TGTGCCAGCTCACCAAACGACAGGGAATCTGAGCAGTACTTC
TRBV2	TRBJ2-3	.	CASSVDYSSTDTQYF	TGTGCCAGCAGTGTGGACTATAGTTCCACAGATACGCAGTATTTT
TRBV5-1	TRBJ2-1	TRBD2	CASSPAGGPYNEQFF	TGCGCCAGCAGCCCCGCGGGAGGGCCCTACAATGAGCAGTTCTTC
TRBV5-1	TRBJ2-3	TRBD1	CASSPGQGTDTQYF	TGCGCCAGCAGCCCCGGACAGGGGACAGATACGCAGTATTTT
TRBV7-8	TRBJ1-2	TRBD1	CASSLAEGARVGGYTF	TGTGCCAGCAGCTTAGCGGAGGGGGCCCGGGTCGGGGGCTACACCTTC
TRBV28	TRBJ1-1	.	CASSLARSLSNTEAFF	TGTGCCAGCAGTTTAGCTCGTAGCCTTTCGAACACTGAAGCTTTCTTT
TRBV7-2	TRBJ2-1	.	CASSNRGGGGNEQFF	TGTGCCAGCAGCAATAGGGGGGGCGGGGGCAATGAGCAGTTCTTC
TRBV6-5	TRBJ2-5	.	CASSYFGVRETQYF	TGTGCCAGCAGTTACTTCGGGGTTAGAGAGACCCAGTACTTC
TRBV19	TRBJ1-3	TRBD1	CASGDSPGNTIYF	TGTGCCAGTGGGGACAGCCCTGGAAACACCATATATTTT
TRBV7-6	TRBJ2-5	TRBD2	CASSLAGGSVLETQYF	TGTGCCAGCAGCTTAGCCGGGGGGTCTGTACTTGAGACCCAGTACTTC
TRBV28	TRBJ1-5	TRBD1	CASSGSQGQRSNQPQHF	TGTGCCAGCAGTGGCAGCCAGGGACAGCGGAGCAATCAGCCCCAGCATTTT
TRBV5-4	TRBJ1-1	TRBD1	CASSPPRVDRGRGEAFF	TGTGCCAGCAGCCCCCCCAGGGTTGACAGGGGACGAGGCGAAGCTTTCTTT
TRBV28	TRBJ1-2	TRBD1	CAINNPNPGTGKFLYGYTF	TGTGCCATCAACAACCCCAATCCCGGGACAGGCAAATTCCTCTATGGCTACACCTTC
TRBV15	TRBJ1-5	.	CATSRDPPGEPQHF	TGTGCCACCAGCAGAGATCCCCCCGGGGAGCCCCAGCATTTT
TRBV29-1	TRBJ2-1	TRBD1	CSGNRGPYNEQFF	TGCAGCGGGAACAGGGGTCCCTACAATGAGCAGTTCTTC
TRBV4-1	TRBJ2-7	.	CASSQGSGPGAYEQYF	TGCGCCAGCAGCCAAGGAAGTGGCCCAGGGGCCTACGAGCAGTACTTC
TRBV27	TRBJ1-5	.	CASRTSLGHWNQPQHF	TGTGCCAGCAGGACGAGTCTGGGACATTGGAATCAGCCCCAGCATTTT
TRBV2	TRBJ2-7	.	CASSIRDEQYF	TGTGCCAGCAGTATAAGAGACGAGCAGTACTTC
TRBV4-2	TRBJ2-3	.	CASSQEGSDRTDTQYF	TGTGCCAGCAGCCAAGAGGGTAGCGACCGCACAGATACGCAGTATTTT
TRBV7-9	TRBJ2-2	TRBD2	CASSFILAGEATGELFF	TGTGCCAGCAGCTTTATTTTGGCGGGAGAAGCCACCGGGGAGCTGTTTTTT
TRBV7-2	TRBJ2-7	TRBD1	CASSAGTGRGSYEQYF	TGTGCCAGCAGCGCCGGGACAGGGAGAGGGTCCTACGAGCAGTACTTC
TRBV4-3	TRBJ2-5	TRBD2	CASSQVGGRGGETQYF	TGCGCCAGCAGCCAAGTTGGCGGGAGGGGCGGGGAGACCCAGTACTTC
TRBV21-1	TRBJ1-5	.	CASSKVHGQGRSEGQPQHF	TGTGCCAGCAGCAAAGTACATGGACAGGGGCGCTCCGAGGGGCAGCCCCAGCATTTT
TRBV5-4	TRBJ2-7	TRBD1	CASSLATGQGDYEQYF	TGTGCCAGCAGCTTGGCGACGGGACAGGGGGACTACGAGCAGTACTTC
TRBV9	TRBJ2-1	TRBD2	CASSGFSGRTYNEQFF	TGTGCCAGCAGCGGCTTTAGCGGGAGAACCTACAATGAGCAGTTCTTC
TRBV10-3	TRBJ2-3	TRBD2	CAISVGAGGSTDTQYF	TGTGCCATCAGTGTTGGGGCGGGAGGAAGCACAGATACGCAGTATTTT
TRBV9	TRBJ2-1	TRBD2	CASSPGLADYNEQFF	TGTGCCAGCAGCCCGGGACTAGCAGACTACAATGAGCAGTTCTTC
TRBV5-6	TRBJ1-2	.	CASSLSYGYTF	TGTGCCAGCAGCCTCAGCTATGGCTACACCTTC
TRBV7-9	TRBJ1-1	.	CASSLVGGHTEAFF	TGTGCCAGCAGCCTGGTCGGGGGGCACACTGAAGCTTTCTTT